This T cell receptor (beta chain) was captured by sequencing in a study of blood T cell repertoires in COVID-19. V lost 4 bases, J lost 5 bases, and 6 bases stayed unmatched. Germline loops: CDR1 SGHRS, CDR2 YFSETQ. CDR3 length: 14 residues. Only in-frame clones appear in the TCRdb table, and some are missing; sequencing was by immunoSEQ multiplex PCR. The repertoire has a few hundred thousand clones, around nine tenths of them found once; the top ten carry 5%. In this sample, this clone turned up once. The chain links TRBV5-1 to TRBJ2-5; 9 nucleotides agree with TRBD1. The specimen was PBMCs or T cells enriched from blood (not recorded which). This TCR was sampled from a man between 25 and 39 years old who had recovered from COVID-19. For the CDR3, the DNA is TGCGCCAGCAGCGGGACAGGGCCGGGGGAGACCCAGTACTTC. It yields the protein CASSGTGPGETQYF.